Reported below is one TCR beta chain. What it binds is unknown. The data originate from a study of memory CD4+ T cells and cytomegalovirus serostatus. On the study more broadly: This sample comes from healthy Belgian adults, under 10 CMV seropositive, around 26 seronegative.

The sort gate was single viable CD3+CD4+CD8-CD45RO+ cells for memory CD4+ T cells. Serum IgG to CMV pp150, pp28, p38 and p52 defined serostatus. Positive selection with CD4 microbeads enriched total CD4+ T cells. The CDR3 totals 14 residues. J was trimmed by 10 bases and V by 5 bases; bases with no gene match: 5. From germline, CDR1 is SEHNR and CDR2 FQNEAQ (reference sequence). Findings and limits, study-wide: Each of 67 CMV-associated TCRbeta sequences occurred in one to five individuals.

Generated by immunoSEQ multiplex PCR, the TCRdb table keeps only in-frame clones and is missing some. This table has 48,000 or so clones, 78% appearing once. Material for sequencing was memory CD4+ T cells from blood. The chain employs TRBV7-9 and TRBJ1-4, with TRBD1 matching over 12 bases. The clonotype comes from an adult in good health and CMV-seronegative. CDR3 DNA: TGTGCCAGCAGCCAGGGACAGGGGGCAGGAAAACTGTTTTTT. It is translated as CASSQGQGAGKLFF.